The clone carrying this TCR beta chain has a single count. The entry originates in a study of T cell changes during pregnancy in multiple sclerosis. Some clones are missing from TCRdb's copy, which holds only in-frame ones; the method was immunoSEQ multiplex PCR. The table includes about 35,000 clones, more than 75% detected once. V lost 0 bases and J 0 bases, leaving 8 bases between the germline ends. This CDR3 comprises 15 residues. Germline CDR1 LNHNV, CDR2 YYDKDF (reference sequence). Sequenced material: peripheral blood, taken in the third trimester of pregnancy. V is TRBV15 and J is TRBJ1-1, with unresolved D. The TCR sequence derives from a female donor in good health, enrolled as a control in a pregnancy study. The CDR3 spells CATSRDRGMNTEAFF. CDR3 DNA: TGTGCCACCAGCAGAGATCGGGGAATGAACACTGAAGCTTTCTTT. Combining the CDR3 with reference TRBV15 and TRBJ1-1 gives the whole variable domain DAMVIQNPRYQVTQFGKPVTLSCSQTLNHNVMYWYQQKSSQAPKLLFHYYDKDFNNEADTPDNFQSRRPNTSFCFLDIRSPGLGDTAMYLCATSRDRGMNTEAFFGQGTRLTVV.